This T cell receptor (beta chain) was retrieved from a study of CD8+CD57+ T cells in acquired aplastic anemia. The sample holds a few counts of this clonotype. The CDR3 totals 12 residues. Per germline, CDR1 GTSNPN and CDR2 SVGIG (reference sequence). V trimming: 8 bases; J trimming: 0 bases; junction bases outside the gene matches: 1. Profiles of TCR beta VDJ and CDR3 were generated from a genomic DNA template. TCRdb reanalysed the reads using MiXCR and keeps one entry per CDR3 protein. The table includes 95,000 to 120,000 distinct CDR3 sequences, around 53% detected once. This sequence was found in a human donor in good health, serving as a control. The sequencing sample was made of sorted CD4+, CD8+, or CD8+CD57+ T cells (not recorded which) from PBMCs. V usage is TRBV30 and J usage is TRBJ1-1; 9 bases match TRBD1. The CDR3 region is CAGTGMNTEAFF. The CDR3 coding sequence is TGTGCCGGGACAGGGATGAACACTGAAGCTTTCTTT.